The 8 T cell receptor beta chains below all came from one sample that was sequenced in a study of blood T cell repertoires in COVID-19. The assay was immunoSEQ multiplex PCR, and TCRdb's table has in-frame clones only and misses some. The repertoire holds a few hundred thousand clones, with around 89% as singletons. The sequenced sample was PBMCs or T cells enriched from blood (not recorded which). Receptors were obtained from a woman in her forties who had recovered from COVID-19.

The chain carries TRBV3-1 (or the pseudogene TRBV3-2) and TRBJ1-3; TRBD1 matches 7 bases. The V gene's germline CDR1 is LGHDT and CDR2 YNNKEL (reference sequence). V was clipped by 6 bases and J by 0 bases; unmatched bases: 5. CDR3 size: 15 residues. The CDR3 sequence: CASSYGQASGNTIYF. Written as DNA, the CDR3 is TGTGCCAGCAGTTACGGACAGGCCTCTGGAAACACCATATATTTT.

V and J are TRBV7-9 and TRBJ2-1, with TRBD2 identical over 7 bases. The ends lost 5 bases at V and 4 bases at J; junction bases unmatched: 5. Germline V gene lookup returns CDR1 SEHNR and CDR2 FQNEAQ (reference sequence). The CDR3 is 14 amino acids. The DNA of the CDR3 is TGTGCCAGCAGCACAGCGGGACCGTACAATGAGCAGTTCTTC. This encodes CASSTAGPYNEQFF.

V usage is TRBV19 and J usage is TRBJ1-3, with no clear D. Trimming took 5 bases from V and 1 from J, leaving 6 bases between them. The CDR3 has 13 residues. The germline CDR1 and CDR2 sequences are LNHDA and SQIVND (reference sequence). CDR3 in amino acids: CASSAGSGNTIYF. The CDR3 DNA follows: TGTGCCAGTAGTGCGGGGTCTGGAAACACCATATATTTT.

The chain combines TRBV7-6 with TRBJ2-2; 11 bases are a match to TRBD2. Germline CDR1 is SGHVS and CDR2 is FNYEAQ. CDR3 length: 18 amino acids. J gave up 2 bases and V 5 bases, and 10 bases lay outside the gene matches. The CDR3 nucleotides read TGTGCCAGCAGCCAAGTACCTACTAGCGGGAGTAACACCGGGGAGCTGTTTTTT. As protein: CASSQVPTSGSNTGELFF.

The chain joins TRBV3-1 (or the pseudogene TRBV3-2) to TRBJ1-2; D not certain. V shed 1 base and J shed 3 bases, with 6 bases lying between them. Germline values: CDR1 LGHDT, CDR2 YNNKEL (reference sequence). This CDR3 spans 13 amino acids. In DNA form, the CDR3 reads TGTGCCAGCAGCCAAGGAGTGGACTATGGCTACACCTTC. It is translated as CASSQGVDYGYTF.

The rearrangement uses TRBV18 and TRBJ2-2; 9 bases agree with TRBD2. From germline, CDR1 is KGHSH and CDR2 LQKENI. Germline trimming cut 3 bases from V and 4 bases from J; bases unmatched to any gene: 0. This CDR3 contains 14 residues. In nucleotides, the CDR3 is TGTGCCAGCTCACCGCGGGAGGGCACCGGGGAGCTGTTTTTT. Residues: CASSPREGTGELFF.

J is TRBJ1-3 and V is TRBV11-3, with a possible D match to TRBD1 (5 bases). This CDR3 comprises 15 residues. Trimming removed 4 bases from V and 0 bases from J, with 10 bases in between. Germline V gene data show CDR1 as SGHNT and CDR2 as YENEEA. In DNA form, the CDR3 reads TGTGCCAGCAGCTACCGGGACTCCTCTGGAAACACCATATATTTT. This sequence encodes CASSYRDSSGNTIYF.

This clone was seen a handful of times. The chain uses TRBV4-2 and TRBJ1-2; 8 nucleotides match TRBD1. Germline-derived CDR1 and CDR2 are LGHNA and YNFKEQ. The CDR3 length is 16 residues. J was trimmed by 6 bases and V by 1 base; bases with no gene match: 10. The DNA of the CDR3 is TGTGCCAGCAGCCAAGGAAGGGGGACAGGTCTAAATGGCTACACCTTC. Its translation: CASSQGRGTGLNGYTF.